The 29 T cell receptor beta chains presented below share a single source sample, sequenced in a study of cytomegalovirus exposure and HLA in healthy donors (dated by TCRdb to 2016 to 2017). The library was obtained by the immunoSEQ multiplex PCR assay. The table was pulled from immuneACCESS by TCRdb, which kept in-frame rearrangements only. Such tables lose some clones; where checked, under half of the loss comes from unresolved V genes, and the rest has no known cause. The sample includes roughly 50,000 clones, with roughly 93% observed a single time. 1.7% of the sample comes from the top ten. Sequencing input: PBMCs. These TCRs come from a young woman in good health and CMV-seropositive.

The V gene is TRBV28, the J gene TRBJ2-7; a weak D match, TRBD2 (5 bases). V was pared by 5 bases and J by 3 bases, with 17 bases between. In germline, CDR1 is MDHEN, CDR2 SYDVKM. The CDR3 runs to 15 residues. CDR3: CASSPRGQIYYEQYF. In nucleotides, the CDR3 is TGTGCCAGCAGTCCCCGCGGGCAGATTTACTACGAGCAGTACTTC. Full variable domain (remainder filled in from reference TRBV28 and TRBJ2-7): DVKVTQSSRYLVKRTGEKVFLECVQDMDHENMFWYRQDPGLGLRLIYFSYDVKMKEKGDIPEGYSVSREKKERFSLILESASTNQTSMYLCASSPRGQIYYEQYFGPGTRLTVT.

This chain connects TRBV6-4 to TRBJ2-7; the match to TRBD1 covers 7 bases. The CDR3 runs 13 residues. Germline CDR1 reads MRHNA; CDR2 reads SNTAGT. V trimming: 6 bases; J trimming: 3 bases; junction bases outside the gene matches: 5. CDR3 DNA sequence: TGTGCCAGCAGGACGGGACAGTTCTACGAGCAGTACTTC. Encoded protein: CASRTGQFYEQYF.

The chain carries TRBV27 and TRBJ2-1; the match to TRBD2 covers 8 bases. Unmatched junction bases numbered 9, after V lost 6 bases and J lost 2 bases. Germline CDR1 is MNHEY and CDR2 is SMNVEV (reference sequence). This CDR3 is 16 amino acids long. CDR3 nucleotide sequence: TGTGCCAGCAGCCTTCTTGGGCGGGGGGCCTACAATGAGCAGTTCTTC. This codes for CASSLLGRGAYNEQFF.

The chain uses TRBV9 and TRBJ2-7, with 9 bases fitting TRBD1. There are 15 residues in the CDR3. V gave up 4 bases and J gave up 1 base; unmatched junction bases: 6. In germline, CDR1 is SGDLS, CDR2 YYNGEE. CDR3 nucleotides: TGTGCCAGCAGCCGGACCGGGACAGGGTCCTACGAGCAGTACTTC. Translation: CASSRTGTGSYEQYF.

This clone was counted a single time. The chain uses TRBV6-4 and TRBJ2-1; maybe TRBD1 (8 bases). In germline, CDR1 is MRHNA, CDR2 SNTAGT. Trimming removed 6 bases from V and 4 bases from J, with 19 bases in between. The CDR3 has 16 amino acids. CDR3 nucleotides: TGTGCCAGCAGCAAAGAACAGGGGGAGGGATACAATGAGCAGTTCTTC. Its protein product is CASSKEQGEGYNEQFF.

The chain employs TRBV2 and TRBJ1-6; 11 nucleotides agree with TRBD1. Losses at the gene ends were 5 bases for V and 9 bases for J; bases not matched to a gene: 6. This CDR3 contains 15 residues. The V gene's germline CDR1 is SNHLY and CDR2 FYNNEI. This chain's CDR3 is CASSLGTGGGSPLHF. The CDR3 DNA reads TGTGCCAGCAGTTTGGGGACAGGGGGAGGTTCACCCCTCCACTTT.

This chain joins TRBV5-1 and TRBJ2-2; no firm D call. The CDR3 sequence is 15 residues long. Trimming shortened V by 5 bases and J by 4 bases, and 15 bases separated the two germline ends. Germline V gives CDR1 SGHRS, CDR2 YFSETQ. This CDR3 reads CASSTVKSGTGELFF. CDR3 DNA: TGCGCCAGCAGTACCGTCAAGTCGGGCACCGGGGAGCTGTTTTTT. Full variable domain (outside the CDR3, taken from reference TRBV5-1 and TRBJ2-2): KAGVTQTPRYLIKTRGQQVTLSCSPISGHRSVSWYQQTPGQGLQFLFEYFSETQRNKGNFPGRFSGRQFSNSRSEMNVSTLELGDSALYLCASSTVKSGTGELFFGEGSRLTVL.

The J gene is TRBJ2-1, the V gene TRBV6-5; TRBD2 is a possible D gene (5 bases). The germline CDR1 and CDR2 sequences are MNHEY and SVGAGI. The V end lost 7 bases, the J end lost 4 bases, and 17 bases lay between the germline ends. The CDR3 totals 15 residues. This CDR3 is CASTRGAHPYNEQFF. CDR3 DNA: TGTGCCAGCACCCGGGGTGCCCACCCTTACAATGAGCAGTTCTTC.

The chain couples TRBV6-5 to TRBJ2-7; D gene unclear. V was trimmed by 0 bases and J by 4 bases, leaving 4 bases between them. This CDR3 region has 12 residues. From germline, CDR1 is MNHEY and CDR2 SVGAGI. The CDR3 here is CASSYSSYEQYF. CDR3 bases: TGTGCCAGCAGTTACTCCTCGTACGAGCAGTACTTC.

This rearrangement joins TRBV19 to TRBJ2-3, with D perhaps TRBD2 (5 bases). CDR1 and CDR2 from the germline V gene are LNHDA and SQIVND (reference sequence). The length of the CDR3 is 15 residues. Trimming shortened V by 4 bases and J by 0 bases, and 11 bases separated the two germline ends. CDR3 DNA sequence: TGTGCCAGTAGTAGTCAGGACTCTAGCACAGATACGCAGTATTTT. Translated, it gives CASSSQDSSTDTQYF.

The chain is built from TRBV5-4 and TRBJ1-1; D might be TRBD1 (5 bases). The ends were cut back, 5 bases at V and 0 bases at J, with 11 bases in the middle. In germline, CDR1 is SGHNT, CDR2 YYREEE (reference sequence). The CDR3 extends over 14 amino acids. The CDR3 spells CASRIDSLNTEAFF. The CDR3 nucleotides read TGTGCCAGCAGGATCGACAGCTTGAACACTGAAGCTTTCTTT.

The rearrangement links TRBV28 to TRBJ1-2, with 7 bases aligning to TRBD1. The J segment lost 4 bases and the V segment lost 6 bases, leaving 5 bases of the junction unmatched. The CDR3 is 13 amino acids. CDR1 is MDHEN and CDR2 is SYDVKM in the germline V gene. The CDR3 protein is CASRLRDSYGYTF. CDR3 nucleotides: TGTGCCAGCAGGCTCCGGGACAGCTATGGCTACACCTTC.

DNA of the CDR3: TGTGCCAGCTCACCACCGTCAGGGAACTATGGCTACACCTTC. This codes for CASSPPSGNYGYTF. This chain joins TRBV18 and TRBJ1-2, with a weak D call TRBD1 (5 bases). The CDR3 loop spans 14 amino acids. Germline values: CDR1 KGHSH, CDR2 LQKENI. V lost 0 bases and J lost 2, with 7 bases in between.

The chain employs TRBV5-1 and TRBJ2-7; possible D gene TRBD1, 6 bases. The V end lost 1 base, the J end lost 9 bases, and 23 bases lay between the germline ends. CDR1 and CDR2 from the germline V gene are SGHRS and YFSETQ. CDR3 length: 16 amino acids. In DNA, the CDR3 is TGCGCCAGCAGCTTGAAATCCGGGACATATCCTACGATGCAGTACTTC. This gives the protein CASSLKSGTYPTMQYF.

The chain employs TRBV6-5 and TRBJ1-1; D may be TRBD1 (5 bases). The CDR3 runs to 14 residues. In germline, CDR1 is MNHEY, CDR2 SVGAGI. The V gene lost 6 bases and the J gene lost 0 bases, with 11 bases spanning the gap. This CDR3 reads CASSHRSLNTEAFF. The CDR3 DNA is TGTGCCAGCAGCCACAGGTCCTTGAACACTGAAGCTTTCTTT.

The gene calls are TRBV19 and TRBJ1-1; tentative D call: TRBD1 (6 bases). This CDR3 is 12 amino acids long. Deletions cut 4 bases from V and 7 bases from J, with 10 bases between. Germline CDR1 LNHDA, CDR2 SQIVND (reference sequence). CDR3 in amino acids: CASSTGGLEAFF. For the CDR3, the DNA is TGTGCCAGTAGTACGGGGGGCCTTGAAGCTTTCTTT.

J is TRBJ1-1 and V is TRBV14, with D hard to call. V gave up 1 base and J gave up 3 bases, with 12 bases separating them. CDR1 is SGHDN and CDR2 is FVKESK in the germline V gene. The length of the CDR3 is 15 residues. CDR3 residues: CASSQAVWPDTEAFF. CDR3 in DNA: TGTGCCAGCAGCCAAGCCGTCTGGCCAGACACTGAAGCTTTCTTT.

The CDR3: CASSLAGGAPNEQFF. Here the CDR3 DNA reads TGTGCCAGCAGCTTAGCAGGGGGGGCCCCCAATGAGCAGTTCTTC. The chain has TRBV7-8 and TRBJ2-1, with TRBD2 as a possible D gene (7 bases). The CDR3 is 15 amino acids. V was pared by 0 bases and J by 6 bases, with 12 bases between. CDR1 is SGHVS and CDR2 is FQNEAQ in the germline V gene. Together with reference TRBV7-8 and TRBJ2-1, the CDR3 gives the full variable domain: GAGVSQSPRYKVAKRGQDVALRCDPISGHVSLFWYQQALGQGPEFLTYFQNEAQLDKSGLPSDRFFAERPEGSVSTLKIQRTQQEDSAVYLCASSLAGGAPNEQFFGPGTRLTVL.

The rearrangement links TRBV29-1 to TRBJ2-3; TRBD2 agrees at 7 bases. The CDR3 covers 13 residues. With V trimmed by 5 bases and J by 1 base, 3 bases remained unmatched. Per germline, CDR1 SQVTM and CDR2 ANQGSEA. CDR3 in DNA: TGCAGCGTTCGGCTAGCGGGCACAGATACGCAGTATTTT. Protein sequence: CSVRLAGTDTQYF.

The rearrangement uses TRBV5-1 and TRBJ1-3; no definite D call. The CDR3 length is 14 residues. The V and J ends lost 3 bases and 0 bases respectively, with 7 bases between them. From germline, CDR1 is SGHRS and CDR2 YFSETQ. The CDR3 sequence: CASSSAGSGNTIYF. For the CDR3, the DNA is TGCGCCAGCAGCTCGGCGGGCTCTGGAAACACCATATATTTT.

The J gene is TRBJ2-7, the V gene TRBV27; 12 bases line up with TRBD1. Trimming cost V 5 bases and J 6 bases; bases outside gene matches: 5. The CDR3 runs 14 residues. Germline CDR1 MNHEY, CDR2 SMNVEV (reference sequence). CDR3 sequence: CASSQGTGGGEQYF. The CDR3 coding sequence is TGTGCCAGCAGTCAAGGGACAGGGGGCGGCGAGCAGTACTTC.

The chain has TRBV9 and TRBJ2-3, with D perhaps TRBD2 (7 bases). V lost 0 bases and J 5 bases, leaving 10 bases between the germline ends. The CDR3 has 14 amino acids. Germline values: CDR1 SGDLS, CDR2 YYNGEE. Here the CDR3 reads CASSVAGGRDTQYF. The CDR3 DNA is TGTGCCAGCAGCGTAGCGGGGGGCCGAGATACGCAGTATTTT.

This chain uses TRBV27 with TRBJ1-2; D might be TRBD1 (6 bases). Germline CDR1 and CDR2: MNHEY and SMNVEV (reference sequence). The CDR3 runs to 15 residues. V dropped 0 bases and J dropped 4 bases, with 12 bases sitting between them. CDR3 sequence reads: CASSLSTGYPYGYTF. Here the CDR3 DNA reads TGTGCCAGCAGTTTATCCACAGGGTACCCCTATGGCTACACCTTC.

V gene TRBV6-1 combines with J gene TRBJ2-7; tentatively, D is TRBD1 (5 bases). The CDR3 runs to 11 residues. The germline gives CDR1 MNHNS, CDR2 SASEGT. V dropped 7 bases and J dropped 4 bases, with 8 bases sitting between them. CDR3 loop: CASTQGYEQYF. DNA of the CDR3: TGTGCCAGCACCCAGGGTTACGAGCAGTACTTC.

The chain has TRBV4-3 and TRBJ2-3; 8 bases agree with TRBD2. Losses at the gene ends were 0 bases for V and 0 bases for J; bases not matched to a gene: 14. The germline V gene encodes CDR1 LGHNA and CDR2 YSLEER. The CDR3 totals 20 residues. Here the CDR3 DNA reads TGCGCCAGCAGCCAAGATTGGGCGGGGGGCCGTGCCACTAGCACAGATACGCAGTATTTT. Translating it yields CASSQDWAGGRATSTDTQYF.

The CDR3 spells CASSYTEVYNEQFF. Written as DNA, the CDR3 is TGTGCCAGCAGTTACACTGAAGTGTACAATGAGCAGTTCTTC. The genes are TRBV6-5 and TRBJ2-1; D is uncertain. Per germline, CDR1 MNHEY and CDR2 SVGAGI. V was cut by 2 bases and J by 4 bases, with 9 bases left in between. This CDR3 spans 14 amino acids.

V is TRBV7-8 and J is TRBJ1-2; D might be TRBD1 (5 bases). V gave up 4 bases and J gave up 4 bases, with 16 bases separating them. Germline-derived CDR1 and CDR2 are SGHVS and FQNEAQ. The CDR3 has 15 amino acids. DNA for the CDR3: TGTGCCAGCAGCTCATCGGACACATCTAGCTATGGCTACACCTTC. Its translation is CASSSSDTSSYGYTF.

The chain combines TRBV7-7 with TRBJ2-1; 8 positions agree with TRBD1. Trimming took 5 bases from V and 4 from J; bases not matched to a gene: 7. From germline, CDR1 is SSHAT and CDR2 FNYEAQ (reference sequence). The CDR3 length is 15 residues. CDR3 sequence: CASSRGQGGYNEQFF. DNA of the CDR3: TGTGCCAGCAGCCGCGGACAGGGAGGATACAATGAGCAGTTCTTC.

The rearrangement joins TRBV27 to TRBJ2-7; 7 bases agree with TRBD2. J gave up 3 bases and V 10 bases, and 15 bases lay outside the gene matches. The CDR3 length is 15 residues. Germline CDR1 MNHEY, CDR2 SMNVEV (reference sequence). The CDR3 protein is CATTERGNKGYEQYF. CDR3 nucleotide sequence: TGTGCCACCACAGAGCGGGGCAACAAAGGCTACGAGCAGTACTTC.